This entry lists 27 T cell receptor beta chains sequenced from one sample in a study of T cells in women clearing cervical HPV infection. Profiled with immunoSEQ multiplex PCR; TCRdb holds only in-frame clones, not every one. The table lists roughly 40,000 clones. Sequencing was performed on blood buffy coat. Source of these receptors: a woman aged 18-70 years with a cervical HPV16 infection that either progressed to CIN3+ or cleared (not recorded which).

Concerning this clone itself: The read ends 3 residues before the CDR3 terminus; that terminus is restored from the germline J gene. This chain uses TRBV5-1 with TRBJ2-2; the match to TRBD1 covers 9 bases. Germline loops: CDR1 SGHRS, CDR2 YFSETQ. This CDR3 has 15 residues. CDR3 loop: CASRPGTGSGEKLFF. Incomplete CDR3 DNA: TGCGCCAGCAGGCCCGGGACAGGGTCTGGGGAAAAG. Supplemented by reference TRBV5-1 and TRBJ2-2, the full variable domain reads KAGVTQTPRYLIKTRGQQVTLSCSPISGHRSVSWYQQTPGQGLQFLFEYFSETQRNKGNFPGRFSGRQFSNSRSEMNVSTLELGDSALYLCASRPGTGSGEKLFFGEGSRLTVL.

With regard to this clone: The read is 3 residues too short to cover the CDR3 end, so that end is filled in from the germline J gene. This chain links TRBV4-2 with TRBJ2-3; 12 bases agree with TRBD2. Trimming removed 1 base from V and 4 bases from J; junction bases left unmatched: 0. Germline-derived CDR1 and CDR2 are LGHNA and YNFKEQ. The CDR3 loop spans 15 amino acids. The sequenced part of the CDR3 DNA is TGTGCCAGCAGCCAAGGACTAGCGGGAGCAGATACG. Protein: CASSQGLAGADT. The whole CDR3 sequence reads CASSQGLAGADTQYF.

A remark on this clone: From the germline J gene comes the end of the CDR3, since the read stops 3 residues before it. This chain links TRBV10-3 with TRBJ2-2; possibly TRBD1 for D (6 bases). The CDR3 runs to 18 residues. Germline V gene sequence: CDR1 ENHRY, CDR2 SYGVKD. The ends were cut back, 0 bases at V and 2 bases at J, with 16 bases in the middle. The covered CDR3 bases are TGTGCCATCAGTGAGTCTGCTTTTGGGGGCCCTAACACCGGGGAG. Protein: CAISESAFGGPNTGE. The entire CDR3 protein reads CAISESAFGGPNTGELFF.

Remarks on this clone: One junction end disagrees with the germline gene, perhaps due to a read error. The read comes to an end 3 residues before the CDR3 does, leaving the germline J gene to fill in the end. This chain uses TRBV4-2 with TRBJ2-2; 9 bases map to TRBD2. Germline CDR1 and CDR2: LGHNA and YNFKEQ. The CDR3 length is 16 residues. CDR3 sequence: CASSQGLAINTGELFF. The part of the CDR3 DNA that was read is TGCGCCAGCAGCCAAGGACTAGCGATTAACACCGGGGAG.

The CDR3 loop reads CASSPASGGNTEAFF. CDR3 bases read: TGTGCCAGCTCACCGGCGAGTGGGGGCAACACTGAA. The chain couples TRBV18 to TRBJ1-1; D is perhaps TRBD1 (6 bases). The CDR3 is cut off 3 residues early in the read; its end comes from the germline J gene. Trimming shortened V by 3 bases and J by 2 bases, and 13 bases separated the two germline ends. Germline loops: CDR1 KGHSH, CDR2 LQKENI. This CDR3 has 15 residues. Together with reference TRBV18 and TRBJ1-1, the CDR3 gives the full variable domain: NAGVMQNPRHLVRRRGQEARLRCSPMKGHSHVYWYRQLPEEGLKFMVYLQKENIIDESGMPKERFSAEFPKEGPSILRIQQVVRGDSAAYFCASSPASGGNTEAFFGQGTRLTVV.

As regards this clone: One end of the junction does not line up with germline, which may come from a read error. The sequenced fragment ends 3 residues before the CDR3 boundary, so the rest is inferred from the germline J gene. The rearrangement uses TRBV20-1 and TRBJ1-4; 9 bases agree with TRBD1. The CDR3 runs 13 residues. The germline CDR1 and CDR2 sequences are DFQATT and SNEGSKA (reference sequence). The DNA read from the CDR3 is TGCAGCGCTACAGGGGGCCAGAGTGAAAAA. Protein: CSATGGQSEK. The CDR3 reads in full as CSATGGQSEKLFF.

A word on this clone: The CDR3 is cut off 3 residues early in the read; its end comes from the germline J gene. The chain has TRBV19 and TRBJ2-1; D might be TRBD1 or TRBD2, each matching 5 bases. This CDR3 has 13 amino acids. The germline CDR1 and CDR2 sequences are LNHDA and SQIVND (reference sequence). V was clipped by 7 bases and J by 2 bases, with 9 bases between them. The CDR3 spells CASTGSPYNEQFF. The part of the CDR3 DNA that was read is TGTGCCAGTACAGGGAGCCCCTACAATGAG. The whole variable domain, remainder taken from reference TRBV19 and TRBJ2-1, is DGGITQSPKYLFRKEGQNVTLSCEQNLNHDAMYWYRQDPGQGLRLIYYSQIVNDFQKGDIAEGYSVSREKKESFPLTVTSAQKNPTAFYLCASTGSPYNEQFFGPGTRLTVL.

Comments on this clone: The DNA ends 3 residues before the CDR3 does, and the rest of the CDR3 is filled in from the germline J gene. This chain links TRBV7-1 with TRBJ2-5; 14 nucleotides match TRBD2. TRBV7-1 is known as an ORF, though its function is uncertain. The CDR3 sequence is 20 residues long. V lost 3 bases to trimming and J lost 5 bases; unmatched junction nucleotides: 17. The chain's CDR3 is CASSSWGKTGLAGVGETQYF. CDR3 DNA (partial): TGTGCCAGCAGCTCGTGGGGTAAGACGGGACTAGCGGGAGTAGGGGAGACC.

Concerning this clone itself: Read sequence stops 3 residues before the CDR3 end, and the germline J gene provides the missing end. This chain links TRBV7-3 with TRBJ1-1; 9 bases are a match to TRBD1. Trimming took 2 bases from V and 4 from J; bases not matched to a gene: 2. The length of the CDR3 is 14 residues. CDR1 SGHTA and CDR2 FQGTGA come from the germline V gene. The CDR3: CASSLGQGFTEAFF. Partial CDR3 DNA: TGTGCCAGCAGCTTAGGACAGGGGTTCACTGAA. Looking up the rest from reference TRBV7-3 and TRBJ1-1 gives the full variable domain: GAGVSQTPSNKVTEKGKYVELRCDPISGHTALYWYRQSLGQGPEFLIYFQGTGAADDSGLPNDRFFAVRPEGSVSTLKIQRTERGDSAVYLCASSLGQGFTEAFFGQGTRLTVV.

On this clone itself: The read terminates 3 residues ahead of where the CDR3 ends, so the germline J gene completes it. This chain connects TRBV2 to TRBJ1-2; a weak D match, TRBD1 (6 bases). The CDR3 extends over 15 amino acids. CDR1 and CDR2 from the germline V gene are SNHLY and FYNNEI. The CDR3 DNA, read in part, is TGTGCCAGCAGCTATGAGGGGGAGGGCTACAATGAC. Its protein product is CASSYEGEGYND. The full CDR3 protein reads CASSYEGEGYNDYTF. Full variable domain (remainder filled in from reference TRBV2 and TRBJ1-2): EPEVTQTPSHQVTQMGQEVILRCVPISNHLYFYWYRQILGQKVEFLVSFYNNEISEKSEIFDDQFSVERPDGSNFTLKIRSTKLEDSAMYFCASSYEGEGYNDYTFGSGTRLTVV.

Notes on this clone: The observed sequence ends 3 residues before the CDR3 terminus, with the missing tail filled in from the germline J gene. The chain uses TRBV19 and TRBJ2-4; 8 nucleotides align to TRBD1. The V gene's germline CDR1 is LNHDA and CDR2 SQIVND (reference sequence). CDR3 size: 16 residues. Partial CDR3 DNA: TGTGCCAGTAGACGCCCCGACAGGGGACCGAGCATGGGT. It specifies CASRRPDRGPSMG. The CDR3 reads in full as CASRRPDRGPSMGQYF.

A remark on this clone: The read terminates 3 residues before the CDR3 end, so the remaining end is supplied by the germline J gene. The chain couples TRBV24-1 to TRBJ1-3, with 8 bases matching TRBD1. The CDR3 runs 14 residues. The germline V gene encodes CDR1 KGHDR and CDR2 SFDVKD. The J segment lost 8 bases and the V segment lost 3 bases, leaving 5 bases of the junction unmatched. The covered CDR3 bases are TGTGCCACCAGTGATGGACAGGGAATAGACACC. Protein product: CATSDGQGIDT. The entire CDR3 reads CATSDGQGIDTIYF.

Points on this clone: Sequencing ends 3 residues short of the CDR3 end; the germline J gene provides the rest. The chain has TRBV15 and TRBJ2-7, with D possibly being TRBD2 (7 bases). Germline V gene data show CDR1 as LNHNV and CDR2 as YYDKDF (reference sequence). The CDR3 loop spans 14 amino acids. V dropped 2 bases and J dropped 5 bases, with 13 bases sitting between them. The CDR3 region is CATSRRGAIHEQYF. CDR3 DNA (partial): TGTGCCACCAGCAGACGGGGGGCGATCCACGAG.

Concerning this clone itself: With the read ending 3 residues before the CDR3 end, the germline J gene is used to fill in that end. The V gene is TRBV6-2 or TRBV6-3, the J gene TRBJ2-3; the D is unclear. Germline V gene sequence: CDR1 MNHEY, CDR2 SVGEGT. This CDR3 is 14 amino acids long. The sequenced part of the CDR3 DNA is TGTGCCAGCGGAAGTTTAGATAGCAATCAGCCG. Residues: CASGSLDSNQP. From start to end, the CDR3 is CASGSLDSNQPQYF.

The CDR3 protein is CASTLGAYQYF. Incomplete CDR3 DNA: TGTGCCAGTACCCTGGGGGCCTAT. This chain uses TRBV19 with TRBJ2-4; D may be TRBD1 (6 bases). The CDR3 end lies 3 residues beyond the end of the read and is filled in from the germline J gene. The CDR3 runs to 11 residues. CDR1 LNHDA and CDR2 SQIVND come from the germline V gene (reference sequence).

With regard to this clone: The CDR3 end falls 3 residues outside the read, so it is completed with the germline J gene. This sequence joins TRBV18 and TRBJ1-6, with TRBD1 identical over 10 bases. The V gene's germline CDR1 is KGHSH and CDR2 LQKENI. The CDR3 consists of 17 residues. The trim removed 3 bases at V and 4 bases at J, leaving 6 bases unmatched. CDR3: CASSPDDRGPYNSPLHF. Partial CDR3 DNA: TGTGCCAGCTCACCCGATGACAGGGGGCCGTATAATTCACCC.

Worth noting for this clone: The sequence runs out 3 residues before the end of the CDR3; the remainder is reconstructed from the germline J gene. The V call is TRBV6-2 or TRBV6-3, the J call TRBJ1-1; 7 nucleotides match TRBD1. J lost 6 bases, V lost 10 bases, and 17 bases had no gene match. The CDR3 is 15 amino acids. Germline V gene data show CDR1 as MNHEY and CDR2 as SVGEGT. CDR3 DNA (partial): TGTGCCACCCGCGTCGAAGGGGGCCGGCGGGCTGAA. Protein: CATRVEGGRRAE. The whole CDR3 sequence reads CATRVEGGRRAEAFF.

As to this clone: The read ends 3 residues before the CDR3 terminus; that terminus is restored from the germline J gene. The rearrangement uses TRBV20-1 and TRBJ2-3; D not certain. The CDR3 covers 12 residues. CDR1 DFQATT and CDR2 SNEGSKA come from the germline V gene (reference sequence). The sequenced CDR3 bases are TGCAGTGCTAGAGATCGCGGTGAGACG. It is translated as CSARDRGET. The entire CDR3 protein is CSARDRGETQYF.

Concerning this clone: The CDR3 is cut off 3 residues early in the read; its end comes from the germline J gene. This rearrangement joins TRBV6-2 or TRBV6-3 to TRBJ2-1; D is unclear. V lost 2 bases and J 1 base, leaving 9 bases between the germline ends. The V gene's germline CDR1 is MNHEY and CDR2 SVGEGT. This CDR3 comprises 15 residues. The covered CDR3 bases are TGTGCCAGCAGTTACCAACCCGGGTCCTACAATGAG. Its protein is CASSYQPGSYNE. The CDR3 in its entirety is CASSYQPGSYNEQFF.

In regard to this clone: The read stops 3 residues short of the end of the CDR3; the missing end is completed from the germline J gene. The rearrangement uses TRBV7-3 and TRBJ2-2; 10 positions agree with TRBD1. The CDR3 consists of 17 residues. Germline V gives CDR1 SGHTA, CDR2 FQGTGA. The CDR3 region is CASSLESGDRGNEKLFF. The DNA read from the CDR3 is TGTGCCAGCAGCTTAGAGTCAGGGGACAGGGGAAATGAAAAG.

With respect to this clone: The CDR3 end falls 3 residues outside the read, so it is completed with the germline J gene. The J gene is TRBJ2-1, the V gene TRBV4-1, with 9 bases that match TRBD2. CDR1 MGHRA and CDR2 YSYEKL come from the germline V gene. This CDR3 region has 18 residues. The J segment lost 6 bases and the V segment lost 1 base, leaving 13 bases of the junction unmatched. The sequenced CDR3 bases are TGCGCCAGCAGCCAAGGGGTGGTAGCGGGAGTGAGGAGCAATGAG. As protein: CASSQGVVAGVRSNE. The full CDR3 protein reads CASSQGVVAGVRSNEQFF.

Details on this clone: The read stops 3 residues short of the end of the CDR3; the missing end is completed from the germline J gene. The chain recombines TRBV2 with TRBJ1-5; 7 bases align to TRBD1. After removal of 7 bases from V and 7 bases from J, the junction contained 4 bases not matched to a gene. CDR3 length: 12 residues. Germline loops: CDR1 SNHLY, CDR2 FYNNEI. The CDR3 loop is CASKTGRQPQHF. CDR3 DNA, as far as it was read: TGTGCCAGCAAGACAGGGCGACAGCCC.

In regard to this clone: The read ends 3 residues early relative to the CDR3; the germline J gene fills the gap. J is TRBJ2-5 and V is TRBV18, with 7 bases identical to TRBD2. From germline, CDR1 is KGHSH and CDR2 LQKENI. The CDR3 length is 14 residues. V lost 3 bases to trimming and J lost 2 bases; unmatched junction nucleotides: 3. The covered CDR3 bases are TGTGCCAGCTCACCTCGAGCGGGACAAGAGACC. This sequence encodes CASSPRAGQET. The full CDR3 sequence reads CASSPRAGQETQYF.

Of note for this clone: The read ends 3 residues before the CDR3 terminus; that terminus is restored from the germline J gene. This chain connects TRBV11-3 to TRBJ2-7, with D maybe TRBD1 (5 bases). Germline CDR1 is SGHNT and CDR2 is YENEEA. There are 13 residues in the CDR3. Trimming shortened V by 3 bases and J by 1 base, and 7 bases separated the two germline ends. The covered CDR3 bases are TGTGCCAGCAGCTTGAGACAGTCCTACGAG. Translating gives CASSLRQSYE. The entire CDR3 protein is CASSLRQSYEQYF.

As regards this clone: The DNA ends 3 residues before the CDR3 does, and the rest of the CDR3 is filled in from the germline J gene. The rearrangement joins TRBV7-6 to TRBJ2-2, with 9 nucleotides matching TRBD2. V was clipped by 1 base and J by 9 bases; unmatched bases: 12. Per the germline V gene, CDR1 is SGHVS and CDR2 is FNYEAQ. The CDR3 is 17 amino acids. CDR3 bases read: TGTGCCAGCAGCTTAGAAGTCCAGCGGGAGGTCCCCAGGGAG. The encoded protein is CASSLEVQREVPRE. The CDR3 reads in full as CASSLEVQREVPRELFF. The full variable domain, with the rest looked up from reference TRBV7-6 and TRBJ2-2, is GAGVSQSPRYKVTKRGQDVALRCDPISGHVSLYWYRQALGQGPEFLTYFNYEAQQDKSGLPNDRFSAERPEGSISTLTIQRTEQRDSAMYRCASSLEVQREVPRELFFGEGSRLTVL.

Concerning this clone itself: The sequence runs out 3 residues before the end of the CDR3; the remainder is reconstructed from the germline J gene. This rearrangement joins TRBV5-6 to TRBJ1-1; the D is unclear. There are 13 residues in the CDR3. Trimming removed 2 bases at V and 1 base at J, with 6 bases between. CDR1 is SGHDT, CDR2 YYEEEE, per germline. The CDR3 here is CASSFTENTEAFF. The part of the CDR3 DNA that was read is TGTGCCAGCAGCTTTACAGAGAACACTGAA.

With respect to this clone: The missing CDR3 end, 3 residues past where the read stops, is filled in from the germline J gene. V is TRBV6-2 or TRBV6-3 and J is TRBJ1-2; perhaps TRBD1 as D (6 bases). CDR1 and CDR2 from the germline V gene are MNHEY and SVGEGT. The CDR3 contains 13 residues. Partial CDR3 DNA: TGTGCCAGCAGTCCTCCTAACAGGGACGGC. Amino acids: CASSPPNRDG. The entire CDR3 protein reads CASSPPNRDGYTF.